This T cell receptor (beta chain) is drawn from a study of blood T cells in healthy people across ages. Overall study findings and caveats: A conclusive naive versus antigen-experienced comparison was prevented by the unsorted PBMCs. Higher diversity, along with more naive CD4+ cells, distinguished long-lived donors from aged donors.

About this clonotype itself: Antigen specificity is unknown.

Researchers collected approximately 9.5 milliliters of peripheral blood from every single donor. The CDR3 is 12 residues long. Germline V lookup: CDR1 ENHRY, CDR2 SYGVKD. The V and J ends lost 9 bases and 3 bases respectively, with 8 bases between them. PCR was performed a second time for about 7 to 12 cycles using a sample-barcoded 5' primer and a J-beta primer mix. Template switching added a 12-random-nucleotide identifier to every cDNA molecule. TCRdb reanalysed the 5' RACE reads using MiXCR and keeps one entry per CDR3 protein. The sample lists more than 1.4 million distinct CDR3 sequences; around 42% were seen once.

The gene calls are TRBV10-3 and TRBJ2-2; D not resolved. Sequencing used blood. The TCR was taken from a young woman in good health. The CDR3 DNA reads as TGTGCCATACGGGCGGACACCGGGGAGCTGTTTTTT. This sequence encodes CAIRADTGELFF.